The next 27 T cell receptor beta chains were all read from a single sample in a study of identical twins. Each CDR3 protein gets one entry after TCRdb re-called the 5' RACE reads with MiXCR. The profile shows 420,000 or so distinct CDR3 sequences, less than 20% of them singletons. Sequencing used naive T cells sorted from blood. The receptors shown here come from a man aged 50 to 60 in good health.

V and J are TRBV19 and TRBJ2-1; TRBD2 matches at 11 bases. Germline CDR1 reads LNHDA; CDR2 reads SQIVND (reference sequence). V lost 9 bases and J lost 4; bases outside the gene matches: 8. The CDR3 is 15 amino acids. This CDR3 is CASSTSGGIYNEQFF. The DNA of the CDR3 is TGTGCCAGCAGCACTAGCGGGGGAATATACAATGAGCAGTTCTTC.

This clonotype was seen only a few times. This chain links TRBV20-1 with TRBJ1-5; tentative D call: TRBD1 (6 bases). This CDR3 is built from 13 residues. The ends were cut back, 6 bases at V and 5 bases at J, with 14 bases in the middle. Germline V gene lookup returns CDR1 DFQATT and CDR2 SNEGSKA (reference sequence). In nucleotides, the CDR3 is TGCAGTGCAACGCCCAGGGGTTATCAGCCCCAGCATTTT. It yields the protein CSATPRGYQPQHF.

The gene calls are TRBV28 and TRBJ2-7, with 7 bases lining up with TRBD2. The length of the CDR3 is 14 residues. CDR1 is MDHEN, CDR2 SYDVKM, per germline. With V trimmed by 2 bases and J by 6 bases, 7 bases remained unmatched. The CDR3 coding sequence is TGTGCCAGCAGTTTACCGGGACTAATAGGCGAGCAGTACTTC. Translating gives CASSLPGLIGEQYF.

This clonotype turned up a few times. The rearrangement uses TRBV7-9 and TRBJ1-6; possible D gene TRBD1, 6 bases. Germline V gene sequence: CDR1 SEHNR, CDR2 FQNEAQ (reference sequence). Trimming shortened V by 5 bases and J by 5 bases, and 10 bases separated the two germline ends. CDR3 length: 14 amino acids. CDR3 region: CASSQGTDNSPLHF. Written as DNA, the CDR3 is TGTGCCAGCAGCCAGGGGACTGATAATTCACCCCTCCACTTT.

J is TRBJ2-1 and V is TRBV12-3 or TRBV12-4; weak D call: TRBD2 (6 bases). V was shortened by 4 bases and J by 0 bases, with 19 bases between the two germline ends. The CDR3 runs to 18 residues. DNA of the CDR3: TGTGCCAGCAGTTCTTACGTGGGACTTCCCCGCTCCTACAATGAGCAGTTCTTC. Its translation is CASSSYVGLPRSYNEQFF.

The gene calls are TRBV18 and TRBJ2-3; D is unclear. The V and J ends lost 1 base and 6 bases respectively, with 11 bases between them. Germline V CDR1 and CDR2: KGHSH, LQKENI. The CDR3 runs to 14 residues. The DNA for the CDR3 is TGTGCCAGCTCACCACAACCCCCTCCGGATACGCAGTATTTT. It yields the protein CASSPQPPPDTQYF.

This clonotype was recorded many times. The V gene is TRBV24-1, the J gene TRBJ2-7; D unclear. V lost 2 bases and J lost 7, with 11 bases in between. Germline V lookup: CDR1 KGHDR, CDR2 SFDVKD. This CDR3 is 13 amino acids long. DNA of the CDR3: TGTGCCACCAGTGATTACGAAGGACCGGAGCAGTACTTC. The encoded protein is CATSDYEGPEQYF.

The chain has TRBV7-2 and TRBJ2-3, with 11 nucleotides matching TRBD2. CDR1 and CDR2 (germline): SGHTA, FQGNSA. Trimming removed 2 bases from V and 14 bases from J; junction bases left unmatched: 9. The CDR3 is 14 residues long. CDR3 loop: CASSLTRTSGYLYF. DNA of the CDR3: TGTGCCAGCAGCTTAACCCGGACTAGCGGGTATCTGTATTTT. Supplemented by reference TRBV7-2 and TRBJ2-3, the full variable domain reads GAGVSQSPSNKVTEKGKDVELRCDPISGHTALYWYRQSLGQGLEFLIYFQGNSAPDKSGLPSDRFSAERTGGSVSTLTIQRTQQEDSAVYLCASSLTRTSGYLYFGPGTRLTVL.

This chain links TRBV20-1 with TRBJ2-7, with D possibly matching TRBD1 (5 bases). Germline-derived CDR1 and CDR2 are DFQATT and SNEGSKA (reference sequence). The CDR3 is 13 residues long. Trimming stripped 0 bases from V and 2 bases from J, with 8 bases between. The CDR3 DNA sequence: TGCAGTGCTAGAGATCACAGGACCTACGAGCAGTACTTC. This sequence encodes CSARDHRTYEQYF.

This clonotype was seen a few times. CDR3 sequence: CASSFGQIGTDTQYF. The DNA of the CDR3 is TGTGCCAGCAGTTTCGGGCAGATCGGCACAGATACGCAGTATTTT. The rearrangement joins TRBV12-3 or TRBV12-4 to TRBJ2-3; D gene ambiguous. The V end lost 3 bases, the J end lost 1 base, and 11 bases lay between the germline ends. The CDR3 is 15 residues long.

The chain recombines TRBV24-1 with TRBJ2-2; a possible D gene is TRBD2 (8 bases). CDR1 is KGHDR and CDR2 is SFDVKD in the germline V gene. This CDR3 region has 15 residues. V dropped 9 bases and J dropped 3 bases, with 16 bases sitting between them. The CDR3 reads CATGRGDSDTGELFF. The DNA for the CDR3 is TGTGCCACCGGGCGGGGGGACAGCGACACCGGGGAGCTGTTTTTT.

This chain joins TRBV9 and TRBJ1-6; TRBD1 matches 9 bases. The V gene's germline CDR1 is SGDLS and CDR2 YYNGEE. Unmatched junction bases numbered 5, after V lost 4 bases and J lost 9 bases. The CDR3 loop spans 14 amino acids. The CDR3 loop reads CASSKGQGSSPLHF. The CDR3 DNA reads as TGTGCCAGCAGCAAGGGACAGGGATCTTCACCCCTCCACTTT.

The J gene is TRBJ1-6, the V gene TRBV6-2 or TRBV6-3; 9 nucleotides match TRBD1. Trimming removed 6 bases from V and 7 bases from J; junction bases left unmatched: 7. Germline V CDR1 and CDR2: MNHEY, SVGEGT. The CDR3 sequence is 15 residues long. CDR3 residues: CASRYQGQGNSPLHF. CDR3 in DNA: TGTGCCAGCAGGTACCAAGGACAGGGGAATTCACCCCTCCACTTT.

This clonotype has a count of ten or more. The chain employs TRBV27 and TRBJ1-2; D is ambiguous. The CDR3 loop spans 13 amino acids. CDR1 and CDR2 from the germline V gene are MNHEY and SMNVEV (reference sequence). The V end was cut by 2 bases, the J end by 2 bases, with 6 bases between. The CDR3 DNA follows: TGTGCCAGCAGTTTAGCGGGAAACTATGGCTACACCTTC. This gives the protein CASSLAGNYGYTF.

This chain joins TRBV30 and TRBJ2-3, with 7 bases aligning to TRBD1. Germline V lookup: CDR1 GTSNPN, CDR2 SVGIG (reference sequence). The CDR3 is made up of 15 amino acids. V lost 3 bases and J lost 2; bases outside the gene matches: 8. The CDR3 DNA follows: TGTGCCTGGAGGAGACAGGGACATTACACAGATACGCAGTATTTT. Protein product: CAWRRQGHYTDTQYF.

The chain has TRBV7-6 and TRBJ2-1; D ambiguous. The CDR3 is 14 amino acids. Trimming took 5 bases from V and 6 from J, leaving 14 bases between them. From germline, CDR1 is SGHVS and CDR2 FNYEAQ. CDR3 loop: CASSPSRAFNEQFF. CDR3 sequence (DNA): TGTGCCAGCAGCCCTAGTAGGGCTTTCAATGAGCAGTTCTTC.

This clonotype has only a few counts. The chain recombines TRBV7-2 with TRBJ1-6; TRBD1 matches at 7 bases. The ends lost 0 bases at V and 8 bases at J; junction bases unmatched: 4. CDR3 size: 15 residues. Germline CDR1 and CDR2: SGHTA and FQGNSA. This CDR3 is CASSLARGEYSPLHF. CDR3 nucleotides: TGTGCCAGCAGCTTAGCCAGGGGGGAATATTCACCCCTCCACTTT.

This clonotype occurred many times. As DNA, the CDR3 is TGTGCCAGCAGTTTACGGGATGAGCAGTTCTTC. Translating gives CASSLRDEQFF. The chain uses TRBV27 and TRBJ2-1; D is unclear. CDR1 and CDR2 from the germline V gene are MNHEY and SMNVEV (reference sequence). CDR3 length: 11 residues. Trimming pared 2 bases from V and 8 bases from J, leaving 4 bases between.

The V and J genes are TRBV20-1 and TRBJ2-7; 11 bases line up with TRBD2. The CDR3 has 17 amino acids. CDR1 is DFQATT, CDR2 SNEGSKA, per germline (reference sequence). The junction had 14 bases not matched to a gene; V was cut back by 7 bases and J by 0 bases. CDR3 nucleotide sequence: TGCAGTGAGTTGGCTAGCGGGAGGAATCCCCCCTCCTACGAGCAGTACTTC. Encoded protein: CSELASGRNPPSYEQYF.

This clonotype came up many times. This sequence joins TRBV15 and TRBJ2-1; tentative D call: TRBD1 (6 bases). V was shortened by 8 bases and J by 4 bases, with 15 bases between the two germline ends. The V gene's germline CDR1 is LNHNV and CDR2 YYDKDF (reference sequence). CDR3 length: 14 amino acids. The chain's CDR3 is CATLRGGRYNEQFF. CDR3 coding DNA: TGTGCCACCCTGAGAGGGGGACGATACAATGAGCAGTTCTTC.

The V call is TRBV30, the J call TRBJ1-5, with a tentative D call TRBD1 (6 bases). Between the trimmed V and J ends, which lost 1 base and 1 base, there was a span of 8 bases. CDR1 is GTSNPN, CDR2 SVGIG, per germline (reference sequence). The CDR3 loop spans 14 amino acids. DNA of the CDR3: TGTGCCTGGAGTGAGGGGGTCAGCAATCAGCCCCAGCATTTT. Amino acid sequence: CAWSEGVSNQPQHF.

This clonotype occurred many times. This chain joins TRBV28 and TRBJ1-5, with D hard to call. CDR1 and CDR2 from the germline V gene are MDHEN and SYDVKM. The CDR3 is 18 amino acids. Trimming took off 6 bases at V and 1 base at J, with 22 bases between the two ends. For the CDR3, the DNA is TGTGCCAGCAGCTTCTCACCCTCGCGGTGGCGGAGCAATCAGCCCCAGCATTTT. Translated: CASSFSPSRWRSNQPQHF.

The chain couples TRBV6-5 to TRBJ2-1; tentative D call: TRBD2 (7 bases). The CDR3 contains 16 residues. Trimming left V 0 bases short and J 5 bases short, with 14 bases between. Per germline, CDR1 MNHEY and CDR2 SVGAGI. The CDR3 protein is CASSYSGGARNNEQFF. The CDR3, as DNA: TGTGCCAGCAGTTACTCTGGGGGGGCGCGAAACAATGAGCAGTTCTTC.

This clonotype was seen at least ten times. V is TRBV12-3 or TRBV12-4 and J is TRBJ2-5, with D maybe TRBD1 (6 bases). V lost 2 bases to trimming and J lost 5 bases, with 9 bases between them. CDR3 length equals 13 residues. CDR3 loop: CASSLNQGETQYF. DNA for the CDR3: TGTGCCAGCAGTTTAAATCAGGGGGAGACCCAGTACTTC.

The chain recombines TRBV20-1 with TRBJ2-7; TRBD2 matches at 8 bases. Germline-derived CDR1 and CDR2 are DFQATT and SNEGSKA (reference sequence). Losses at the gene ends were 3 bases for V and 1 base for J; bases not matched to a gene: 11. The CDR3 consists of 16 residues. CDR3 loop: CSASSWVAGSSYEQYF. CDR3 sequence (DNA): TGCAGTGCTAGTTCATGGGTAGCGGGGTCATCCTACGAGCAGTACTTC.

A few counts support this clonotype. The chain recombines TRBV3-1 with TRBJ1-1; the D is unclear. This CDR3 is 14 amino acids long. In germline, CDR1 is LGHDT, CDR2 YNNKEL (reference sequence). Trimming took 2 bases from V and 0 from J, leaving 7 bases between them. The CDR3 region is CASSQSQLNTEAFF. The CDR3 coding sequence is TGTGCCAGCAGCCAATCCCAGTTGAACACTGAAGCTTTCTTT.

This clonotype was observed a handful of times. The CDR3 region has the DNA TGTGCCAGCAGTTACTCCCGGACAGACGCCTACGAGCAGTACTTC. Protein sequence: CASSYSRTDAYEQYF. The rearrangement links TRBV6-5 to TRBJ2-7, with TRBD1 as a possible D gene (6 bases). Germline-derived CDR1 and CDR2 are MNHEY and SVGAGI. V was trimmed by 0 bases and J by 2 bases, leaving 11 bases between them. This CDR3 has 15 amino acids.